What follows are 29 T cell receptor beta chains derived from one specimen sequenced in a study of blood T cell repertoires in COVID-19. Repertoires were generated with immunoSEQ multiplex PCR, while TCRdb's copy carries only in-frame clones and drops some. The table records 150,000 to 200,000 clones, more than 75% of them present only once. Sequencing was performed on peripheral blood. The receptors stem from a woman aged 45-60 years with active or convalescent COVID-19.

The chain links TRBV4-2 to TRBJ2-3, with D perhaps TRBD2 (6 bases). This CDR3 region has 15 residues. Germline V CDR1 and CDR2: LGHNA, YNFKEQ. Trimming removed 2 bases at V and 10 bases at J, with 19 bases between. Here the CDR3 reads CASSQLGLSPGAQYF. As DNA, the CDR3 is TGTGCCAGCAGCCAACTGGGACTCTCCCCTGGGGCGCAGTATTTT.

The chain links TRBV5-8 to TRBJ2-3; 9 bases map to TRBD1. CDR1 is SGHTS and CDR2 is YDEGEE in the germline V gene. The CDR3 sequence is 14 residues long. V shed 0 bases, J shed 8 bases, and the junction held 4 bases outside the gene matches. The CDR3 here is CASSLDRGRGTQYF. CDR3 nucleotide sequence: TGTGCCAGCAGCTTGGACAGGGGGCGGGGTACGCAGTATTTT.

This clone occurred a few times. V gene TRBV18 combines with J gene TRBJ1-5; D uncertain. The CDR3 has 13 residues. The V end was cut by 6 bases, the J end by 6 bases, with 12 bases between. Germline-derived CDR1 and CDR2 are KGHSH and LQKENI. The CDR3 region has the DNA TGTGCCAGCTCCCCTCTCGGGTCTCAGCCCCAGCATTTT. Translation gives CASSPLGSQPQHF.

This clone was seen only a few times. This chain uses TRBV4-2 with TRBJ2-7, with TRBD2 as a possible D gene (6 bases). Germline CDR1 is LGHNA and CDR2 is YNFKEQ. The V and J ends lost 0 bases and 3 bases respectively, with 18 bases between them. The CDR3 contains 17 residues. The CDR3 DNA follows: TGTGCCAGCAGCCAAGATCGCGGGCGGACTACCTTCTACGAGCAGTACTTC. Amino acid sequence: CASSQDRGRTTFYEQYF.

The chain carries TRBV4-1 and TRBJ1-2; the match to TRBD1 covers 9 bases. Germline CDR1 is MGHRA and CDR2 is YSYEKL. The CDR3 has 17 amino acids. V lost 3 bases to trimming and J lost 3 bases; unmatched junction nucleotides: 11. Here the CDR3 DNA reads TGCGCCAGCAGCCATGAAGGGTTGGGACAGGGCGACTATGGCTACACCTTC. It encodes CASSHEGLGQGDYGYTF.

This chain connects TRBV9 to TRBJ1-4; TRBD1 aligns across 10 bases. Germline-derived CDR1 and CDR2 are SGDLS and YYNGEE. This CDR3 spans 14 amino acids. V was clipped by 4 bases and J by 8 bases; unmatched bases: 5. The CDR3 nucleotides read TGTGCCAGCAGCCCGGGACAGGGGTGGGAAAAACTGTTTTTT. Amino acids: CASSPGQGWEKLFF.

The rearrangement uses TRBV21-1 and TRBJ2-1; the table calls TRBD1, which could not be checked here. TRBV21-1 has pseudogene status. The CDR3 extends over 18 amino acids. CDR3 sequence (DNA): TGTGCCAGCAGCAAAGAGAACATTTTGGGCAGTAACCACAATGAGCAGTTCTTC. It codes for CASSKENILGSNHNEQFF.

This chain uses TRBV29-1 with TRBJ2-2; TRBD1 aligns across 7 bases. The junction had 8 bases not matched to a gene; V was cut back by 6 bases and J by 7 bases. CDR3 size: 13 residues. CDR1 and CDR2 from the germline V gene are SQVTM and ANQGSEA. The DNA for the CDR3 is TGCAGCGTGACAGGGAGTGGAGGCGGGGAGCTGTTTTTT. It specifies CSVTGSGGGELFF.

The table lists this clone with a few counts. Other DNA sequences in this sample translate to the same CDR3. The chain carries TRBV7-2 and TRBJ1-2; 8 nucleotides align to TRBD1. V gave up 4 bases and J gave up 0 bases; unmatched junction bases: 4. The CDR3 contains 15 residues. Germline-derived CDR1 and CDR2 are SGHTA and FQGNSA. CDR3 residues: CASSSDRGTNYGYTF. The CDR3 nucleotides read TGTGCCAGCAGCTCCGACAGGGGAACTAACTATGGCTACACCTTC.

V usage is TRBV6-2 or TRBV6-3 and J usage is TRBJ2-1; D unresolved. The germline V and J ends were trimmed by 6 bases and 9 bases, with 12 bases remaining between them. This CDR3 spans 12 amino acids. In germline, CDR1 is MNHEY, CDR2 SVGEGT. CDR3 sequence reads: CASSPLVTEQFF. DNA for the CDR3: TGTGCCAGCAGCCCCCTAGTCACTGAGCAGTTCTTC.

This clone was counted once. This sequence joins TRBV6-2 or TRBV6-3 and TRBJ2-1; TRBD2 aligns across 7 bases. The germline CDR1 and CDR2 sequences are MNHEY and SVGEGT. The V gene end was trimmed by 0 bases and the J gene end by 7 bases; junction bases not matched to a gene: 3. The CDR3 contains 14 residues. The CDR3 sequence: CASSYSFSGNEQFF. CDR3 DNA sequence: TGTGCCAGCAGTTACTCATTTAGCGGGAATGAGCAGTTCTTC.

CDR3 in amino acids: CSVVQQTEAFF. The DNA of the CDR3 is TGCAGCGTTGTACAGCAAACTGAAGCTTTCTTT. The V gene is TRBV29-1, the J gene TRBJ1-1; no firm D call. CDR1 SQVTM and CDR2 ANQGSEA come from the germline V gene. CDR3 length: 11 amino acids. The V end was cut by 4 bases, the J end by 5 bases, with 8 bases between.

The chain has TRBV7-2 and TRBJ1-2, with 10 bases that match TRBD1. The CDR3 totals 15 residues. Germline loops: CDR1 SGHTA, CDR2 FQGNSA. J was trimmed by 8 bases and V by 5 bases; bases with no gene match: 11. CDR3 sequence (DNA): TGTGCCAGCAGCCCCGGACAGGGGGACTTAGGGGGCTACACCTTC. It codes for CASSPGQGDLGGYTF.

The V gene is TRBV30, the J gene TRBJ1-4, with TRBD1 as a possible D gene (5 bases). Trimming removed 4 bases from V and 1 base from J, with 13 bases in between. Germline V gene data show CDR1 as GTSNPN and CDR2 as SVGIG (reference sequence). The CDR3 totals 15 residues. The CDR3 reads CAWTTEAVTNEKLFF. Here the CDR3 DNA reads TGTGCCTGGACGACAGAGGCAGTAACTAATGAAAAACTGTTTTTT.

The V call is TRBV5-4, the J call TRBJ2-7; 7 bases map to TRBD2. Trimming cost V 3 bases and J 2 bases; bases outside gene matches: 11. Germline assignment: CDR1 SGHNT and CDR2 YYREEE (reference sequence). The CDR3 length is 16 residues. CDR3 sequence reads: CASSSPSGSGTYEQYF. For the CDR3, the DNA is TGTGCCAGCAGCTCCCCCTCCGGGAGCGGGACCTACGAGCAGTACTTC. Full variable domain (remainder filled in from reference TRBV5-4 and TRBJ2-7): ETGVTQSPTHLIKTRGQQVTLRCSSQSGHNTVSWYQQALGQGPQFIFQYYREEENGRGNFPPRFSGLQFPNYSSELNVNALELDDSALYLCASSSPSGSGTYEQYFGPGTRLTVT.

The chain couples TRBV7-6 to TRBJ1-4; D is uncertain. V lost 3 bases to trimming and J lost 3 bases, with 8 bases between them. The CDR3 sequence is 14 residues long. Germline CDR1 and CDR2: SGHVS and FNYEAQ. The CDR3 DNA sequence: TGTGCCAGCAGCTTCACAGCGGCTAATGAAAAACTGTTTTTT. Amino acid sequence: CASSFTAANEKLFF. Together with reference TRBV7-6 and TRBJ1-4, the CDR3 gives the full variable domain: GAGVSQSPRYKVTKRGQDVALRCDPISGHVSLYWYRQALGQGPEFLTYFNYEAQQDKSGLPNDRFSAERPEGSISTLTIQRTEQRDSAMYRCASSFTAANEKLFFGSGTQLSVL.

This clone turned up a few times. The chain employs TRBV6-2 or TRBV6-3 and TRBJ2-3; 8 bases align to TRBD2. The J segment lost 1 base and the V segment lost 6 bases, leaving 15 bases of the junction unmatched. In germline, CDR1 is MNHEY, CDR2 SVGEGT. The CDR3 is 18 residues long. Written as DNA, the CDR3 is TGTGCCAGCAGCACGGACAGCGGGGGATTCTATGGCACAGATACGCAGTATTTT. Translated: CASSTDSGGFYGTDTQYF.

This chain joins TRBV28 and TRBJ1-5; D is perhaps TRBD1 (6 bases). This CDR3 has 15 amino acids. V dropped 3 bases and J dropped 4 bases, with 13 bases sitting between them. Per the germline V gene, CDR1 is MDHEN and CDR2 is SYDVKM. CDR3 residues: CASSFTGQGNQPQHF. Here the CDR3 DNA reads TGTGCCAGCAGTTTTACGGGTCAGGGGAATCAGCCCCAGCATTTT.

The genes are TRBV27 and TRBJ2-5, with D possibly being TRBD2 (6 bases). There are 11 residues in the CDR3. V was pared by 6 bases and J by 9 bases, with 11 bases between. Germline V CDR1 and CDR2: MNHEY, SMNVEV (reference sequence). The CDR3: CASRRPGAQYF. The DNA for the CDR3 is TGTGCCAGCAGACGCCCGGGGGCCCAGTACTTC.

This chain joins TRBV10-1 and TRBJ2-7; 7 bases align to TRBD1. V lost 5 bases, J lost 6 bases, and 1 base stayed unmatched. CDR3 size: 11 residues. Per the germline V gene, CDR1 is WNHNN and CDR2 is SYGVQD (reference sequence). Here the CDR3 DNA reads TGCGCCAGCAGTCCAGGGGGCGAGCAGTACTTC. This sequence encodes CASSPGGEQYF.

This clone was detected only once. The genes are TRBV28 and TRBJ1-4; 8 nucleotides agree with TRBD1. CDR3 length: 15 amino acids. The trim removed 5 bases at V and 8 bases at J, leaving 10 bases unmatched. Germline V gene lookup returns CDR1 MDHEN and CDR2 SYDVKM. The CDR3 nucleotides read TGTGCCAGCAGTGGTACGCAGGGGGCGCGGGAAAAACTGTTTTTT. Translation: CASSGTQGAREKLFF.

As DNA, the CDR3 is TGTGCCTCCCGCCAGACTAACACTGAAGCTTTCTTT. Encoded protein: CASRQTNTEAFF. V and J are TRBV30 and TRBJ1-1; D remains unclear. Germline CDR1 is GTSNPN and CDR2 is SVGIG (reference sequence). This CDR3 comprises 12 residues. With 7 bases removed from V and 2 bases from J, the gap between germline ends came to 11 bases.

The chain joins TRBV2 to TRBJ1-1; possible D gene TRBD1, 5 bases. The CDR3 is made up of 15 amino acids. Germline lookup yields CDR1 SNHLY and CDR2 FYNNEI. Trimming took off 5 bases at V and 3 bases at J, with 16 bases between the two ends. In DNA form, the CDR3 reads TGTGCCAGCAGTTGGGGGAGGGGTGGGGACACTGAAGCTTTCTTT. It yields the protein CASSWGRGGDTEAFF. The full variable domain, completed using reference TRBV2 and TRBJ1-1, is EPEVTQTPSHQVTQMGQEVILRCVPISNHLYFYWYRQILGQKVEFLVSFYNNEISEKSEIFDDQFSVERPDGSNFTLKIRSTKLEDSAMYFCASSWGRGGDTEAFFGQGTRLTVV.

This clone was recorded a few times. The V call is TRBV30, the J call TRBJ1-2; maybe TRBD1 (5 bases). The V gene's germline CDR1 is GTSNPN and CDR2 SVGIG (reference sequence). The CDR3 runs to 17 residues. V gave up 3 bases and J gave up 3 bases, with 23 bases separating them. The CDR3 protein is CAWRASGGQGPYYGYTF. CDR3 coding DNA: TGTGCCTGGAGGGCTAGCGGAGGGCAGGGCCCTTACTATGGCTACACCTTC.

This clone has only one observation. The chain joins TRBV11-2 to TRBJ1-2; maybe TRBD1 (6 bases). Per germline, CDR1 SGHAT and CDR2 FQNNGV. Trimming stripped 1 base from V and 5 bases from J, with 11 bases between. This CDR3 region has 14 residues. CDR3 region: CASSLVRTEYGYTF. As DNA, the CDR3 is TGTGCCAGCAGCTTAGTTAGGACAGAATATGGCTACACCTTC.

The genes are TRBV30 and TRBJ2-7; tentative D call: TRBD1 (6 bases). Germline CDR1 is GTSNPN and CDR2 is SVGIG (reference sequence). The V end was cut by 5 bases, the J end by 6 bases, with 11 bases between. The CDR3 length is 11 residues. The CDR3 region is CAWGTPREQYF. The CDR3 nucleotides read TGTGCCTGGGGGACACCGCGCGAGCAGTACTTC.

The chain recombines TRBV20-1 with TRBJ1-2; D is undetermined. Germline CDR1 reads DFQATT; CDR2 reads SNEGSKA (reference sequence). V shed 0 bases and J shed 8 bases, with 4 bases lying between them. This CDR3 comprises 10 residues. This chain's CDR3 is CSAREEGYTF. In DNA, the CDR3 is TGCAGTGCTAGAGAAGAGGGCTACACCTTC.

This sequence joins TRBV7-2 and TRBJ2-6; perhaps TRBD2 as D (5 bases). The germline V gene encodes CDR1 SGHTA and CDR2 FQGNSA. V was pared by 4 bases and J by 4 bases, with 11 bases between. The CDR3 runs 15 residues. CDR3 loop: CASSSQRPGANVLTF. CDR3 sequence (DNA): TGTGCCAGCAGCTCACAGCGGCCCGGGGCCAACGTCCTGACTTTC.

The chain employs TRBV18 and TRBJ1-5, with 10 nucleotides matching TRBD1. CDR3 length equals 15 residues. The ends lost 3 bases at V and 5 bases at J; junction bases unmatched: 4. The V gene's germline CDR1 is KGHSH and CDR2 LQKENI. In DNA, the CDR3 is TGTGCCAGCTCACCGGGACAGGGGCTAGATCAGCCCCAGCATTTT. It translates to CASSPGQGLDQPQHF.